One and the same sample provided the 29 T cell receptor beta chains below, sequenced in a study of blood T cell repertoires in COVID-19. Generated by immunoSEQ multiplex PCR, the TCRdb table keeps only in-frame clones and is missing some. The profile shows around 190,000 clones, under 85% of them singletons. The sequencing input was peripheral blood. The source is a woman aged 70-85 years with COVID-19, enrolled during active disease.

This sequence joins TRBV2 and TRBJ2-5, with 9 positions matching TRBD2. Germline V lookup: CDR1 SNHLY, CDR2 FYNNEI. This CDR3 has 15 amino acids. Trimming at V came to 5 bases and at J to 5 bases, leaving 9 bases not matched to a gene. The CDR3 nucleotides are TGTGCCAGCAGTTCCCGACTAGCGGCTTATGAGACCCAGTACTTC. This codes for CASSSRLAAYETQYF.

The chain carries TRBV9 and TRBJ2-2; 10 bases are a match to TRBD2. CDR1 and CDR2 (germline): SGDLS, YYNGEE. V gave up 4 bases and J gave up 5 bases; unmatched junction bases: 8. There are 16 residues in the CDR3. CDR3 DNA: TGTGCCAGCAGCTCGAGCGGGGGGGTAAGGACCGGGGAGCTGTTTTTT. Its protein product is CASSSSGGVRTGELFF.

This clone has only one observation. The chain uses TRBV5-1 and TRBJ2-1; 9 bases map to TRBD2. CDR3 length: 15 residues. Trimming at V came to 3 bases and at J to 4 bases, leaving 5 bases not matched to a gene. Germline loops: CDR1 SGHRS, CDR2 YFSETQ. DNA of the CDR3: TGCGCCAGCAGCTCCGGGACTAGCAGTTACAATGAGCAGTTCTTC. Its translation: CASSSGTSSYNEQFF.

CDR3 region: CASSFYPGQPYEQYF. The DNA of the CDR3 is TGTGCCAGCAGCTTCTACCCGGGACAGCCCTACGAGCAGTACTTC. The rearrangement links TRBV11-2 to TRBJ2-7; the match to TRBD1 covers 7 bases. The CDR3 totals 15 residues. V dropped 3 bases and J dropped 2; count of bases not matched to a gene: 7. CDR1 SGHAT and CDR2 FQNNGV come from the germline V gene.

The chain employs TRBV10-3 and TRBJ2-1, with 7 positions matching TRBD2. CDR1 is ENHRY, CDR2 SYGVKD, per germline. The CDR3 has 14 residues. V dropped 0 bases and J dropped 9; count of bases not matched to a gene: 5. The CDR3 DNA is TGTGCCATCAGTGAGTCGGGGGGACTAATTGAGCAGTTCTTC. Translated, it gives CAISESGGLIEQFF.

This chain's CDR3 is CASSTRADYNEKLFF. The CDR3 DNA follows: TGTGCCAGCAGTACTAGGGCCGATTATAATGAAAAACTGTTTTTT. The chain couples TRBV25-1 to TRBJ1-4, with D hard to call. The CDR3 consists of 15 residues. CDR1 is MGHDK and CDR2 is SYGVNS in the germline V gene. V was pared by 5 bases and J by 4 bases, with 14 bases between.

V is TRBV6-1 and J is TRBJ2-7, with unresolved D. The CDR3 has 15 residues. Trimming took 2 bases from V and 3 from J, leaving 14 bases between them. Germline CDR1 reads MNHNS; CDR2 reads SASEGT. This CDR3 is CASSENSESLYEQYF. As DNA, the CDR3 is TGTGCCAGCAGTGAAAATTCGGAGTCTCTCTACGAGCAGTACTTC.

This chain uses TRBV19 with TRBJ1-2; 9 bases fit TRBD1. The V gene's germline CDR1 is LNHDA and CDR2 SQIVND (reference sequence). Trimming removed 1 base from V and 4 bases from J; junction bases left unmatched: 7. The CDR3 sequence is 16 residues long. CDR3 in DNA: TGTGCCAGTAGTATAGGTTGGGACAGGGAGACCTATGGCTACACCTTC. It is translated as CASSIGWDRETYGYTF.

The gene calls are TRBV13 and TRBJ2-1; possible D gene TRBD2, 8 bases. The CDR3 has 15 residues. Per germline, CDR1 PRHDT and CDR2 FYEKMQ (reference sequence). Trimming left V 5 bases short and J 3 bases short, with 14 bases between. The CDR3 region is CASSRQGLVYNEQFF. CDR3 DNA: TGTGCCAGCAGCCGACAGGGACTAGTCTACAATGAGCAGTTCTTC.

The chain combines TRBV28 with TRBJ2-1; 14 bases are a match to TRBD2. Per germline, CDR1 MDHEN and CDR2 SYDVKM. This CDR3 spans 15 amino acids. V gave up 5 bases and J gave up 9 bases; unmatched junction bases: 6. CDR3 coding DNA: TGTGCCAGCAGTGTGACTAGCGGGAGGGCCCCTGAGCAGTTCTTC. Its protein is CASSVTSGRAPEQFF.

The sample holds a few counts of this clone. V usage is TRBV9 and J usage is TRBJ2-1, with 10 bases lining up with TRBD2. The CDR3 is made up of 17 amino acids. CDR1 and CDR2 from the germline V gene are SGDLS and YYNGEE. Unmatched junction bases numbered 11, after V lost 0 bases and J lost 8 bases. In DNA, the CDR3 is TGTGCCAGCAGCGTAGGTAGTAGCGGGAGGACCCAGGATGAGCAGTTCTTC. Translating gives CASSVGSSGRTQDEQFF. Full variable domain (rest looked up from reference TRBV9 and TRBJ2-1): DSGVTQTPKHLITATGQRVTLRCSPRSGDLSVYWYQQSLDQGLQFLIQYYNGEERAKGNILERFSAQQFPDLHSELNLSSLELGDSALYFCASSVGSSGRTQDEQFFGPGTRLTVL.

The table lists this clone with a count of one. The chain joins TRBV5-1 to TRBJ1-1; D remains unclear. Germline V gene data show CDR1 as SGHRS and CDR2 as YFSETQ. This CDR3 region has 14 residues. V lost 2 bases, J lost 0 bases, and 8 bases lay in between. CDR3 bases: TGCGCCAGCAGCTTATCCGTGTTGAACACTGAAGCTTTCTTT. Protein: CASSLSVLNTEAFF.

The CDR3 DNA sequence: TGTGCCAGCAGTTCCGAGACTAGAAGCGAGCAGTACTTC. Protein sequence: CASSSETRSEQYF. The rearrangement uses TRBV11-3 and TRBJ2-7, with a tentative D call TRBD2 (6 bases). The ends were cut back, 6 bases at V and 6 bases at J, with 15 bases in the middle. Germline V gene lookup returns CDR1 SGHNT and CDR2 YENEEA. This CDR3 contains 13 residues.

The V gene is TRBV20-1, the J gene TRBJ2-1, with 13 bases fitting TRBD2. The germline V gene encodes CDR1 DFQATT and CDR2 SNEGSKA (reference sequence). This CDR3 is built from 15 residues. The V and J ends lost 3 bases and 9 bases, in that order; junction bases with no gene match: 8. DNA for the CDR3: TGCAGTGCTAGTTCTGGACTAGCGGGAGAGGGTGAGCAGTTCTTC. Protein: CSASSGLAGEGEQFF.

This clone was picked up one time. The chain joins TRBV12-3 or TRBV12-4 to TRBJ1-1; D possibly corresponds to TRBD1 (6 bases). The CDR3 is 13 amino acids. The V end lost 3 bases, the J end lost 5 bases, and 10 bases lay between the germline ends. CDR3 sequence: CASSFDRPTEAFF. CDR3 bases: TGTGCCAGCAGTTTTGACAGGCCTACTGAAGCTTTCTTT.

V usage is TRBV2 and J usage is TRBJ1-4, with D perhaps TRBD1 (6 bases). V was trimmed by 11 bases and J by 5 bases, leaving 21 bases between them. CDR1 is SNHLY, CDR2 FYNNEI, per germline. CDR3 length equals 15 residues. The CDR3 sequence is CASRQATLHNEKLFF. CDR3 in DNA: TGTGCCTCCCGACAGGCCACGTTACACAATGAAAAACTGTTTTTT.

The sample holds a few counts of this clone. The CDR3 reads CASSPLFGDSSGNTIYF. The CDR3 coding sequence is TGTGCCAGCAGTCCCTTATTCGGGGATAGCTCTGGAAACACCATATATTTT. The V call is TRBV6-6, the J call TRBJ1-3; D not resolved. V was cut by 5 bases and J by 0 bases, with 17 bases left in between. This CDR3 contains 17 residues. Germline V gene lookup returns CDR1 MNHNY and CDR2 SVGAGI (reference sequence).

The CDR3 region has the DNA TGTGCCAGCAGTCACAACAGGGGACAATCACCCCTCCACTTT. Translating it yields CASSHNRGQSPLHF. The chain has TRBV7-9 and TRBJ1-6; 7 bases are shared with TRBD1. CDR1 and CDR2 from the germline V gene are SEHNR and FQNEAQ (reference sequence). Trimming at V came to 6 bases and at J to 10 bases, leaving 9 bases not matched to a gene. The CDR3 sequence is 14 residues long.

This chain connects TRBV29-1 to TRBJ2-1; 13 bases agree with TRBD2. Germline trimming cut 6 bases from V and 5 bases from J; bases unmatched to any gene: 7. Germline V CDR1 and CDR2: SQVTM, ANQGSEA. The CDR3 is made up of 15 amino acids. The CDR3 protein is CSVTGLAGVNNEQFF. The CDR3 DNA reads TGCAGCGTCACCGGACTAGCGGGAGTAAACAATGAGCAGTTCTTC.

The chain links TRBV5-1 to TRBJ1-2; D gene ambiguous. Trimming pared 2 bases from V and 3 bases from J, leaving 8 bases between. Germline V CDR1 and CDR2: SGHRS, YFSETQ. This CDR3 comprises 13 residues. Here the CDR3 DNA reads TGCGCCAGCAGCTTCGACGGGGACTATGGCTACACCTTC. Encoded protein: CASSFDGDYGYTF.

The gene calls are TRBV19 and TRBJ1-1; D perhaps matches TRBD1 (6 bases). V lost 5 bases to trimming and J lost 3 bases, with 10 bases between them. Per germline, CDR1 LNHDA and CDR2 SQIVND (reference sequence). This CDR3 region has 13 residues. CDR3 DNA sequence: TGTGCCAGTAGTTCCTACAGGGACACTGAAGCTTTCTTT. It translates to CASSSYRDTEAFF. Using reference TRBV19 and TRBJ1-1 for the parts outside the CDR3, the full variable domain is DGGITQSPKYLFRKEGQNVTLSCEQNLNHDAMYWYRQDPGQGLRLIYYSQIVNDFQKGDIAEGYSVSREKKESFPLTVTSAQKNPTAFYLCASSSYRDTEAFFGQGTRLTVV.

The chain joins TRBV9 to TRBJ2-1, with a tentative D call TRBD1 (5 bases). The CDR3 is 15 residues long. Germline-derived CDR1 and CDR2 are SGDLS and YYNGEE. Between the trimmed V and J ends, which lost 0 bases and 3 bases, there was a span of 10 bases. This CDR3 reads CASSVERQSYNEQFF. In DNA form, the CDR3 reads TGTGCCAGCAGCGTAGAGAGACAGAGCTACAATGAGCAGTTCTTC.

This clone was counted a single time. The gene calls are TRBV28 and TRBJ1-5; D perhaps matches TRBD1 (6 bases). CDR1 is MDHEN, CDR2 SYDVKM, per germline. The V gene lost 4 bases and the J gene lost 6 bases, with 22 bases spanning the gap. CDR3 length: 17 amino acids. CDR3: CASSSSSWTVGGQPQHF. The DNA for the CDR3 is TGTGCCAGCAGTTCCTCCTCTTGGACAGTAGGGGGTCAGCCCCAGCATTTT.

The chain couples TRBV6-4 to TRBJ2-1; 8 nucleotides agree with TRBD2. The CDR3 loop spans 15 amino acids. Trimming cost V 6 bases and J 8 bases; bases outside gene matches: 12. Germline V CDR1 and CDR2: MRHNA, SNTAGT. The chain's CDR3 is CASSETSGGCDEQFF. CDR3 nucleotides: TGTGCCAGCAGCGAAACTAGCGGAGGATGCGATGAGCAGTTCTTC.

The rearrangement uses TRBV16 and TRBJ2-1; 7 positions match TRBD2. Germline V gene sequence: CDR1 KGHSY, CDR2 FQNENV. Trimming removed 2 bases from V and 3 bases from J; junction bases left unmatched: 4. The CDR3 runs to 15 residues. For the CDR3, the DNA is TGTGCCAGCAGCCAACCGAGGACTAGCTACAATGAGCAGTTCTTC. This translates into CASSQPRTSYNEQFF.

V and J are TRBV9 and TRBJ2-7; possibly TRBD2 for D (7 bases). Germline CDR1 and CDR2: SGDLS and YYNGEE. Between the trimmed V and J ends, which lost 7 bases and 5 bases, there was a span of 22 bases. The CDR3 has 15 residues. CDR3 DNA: TGTGCCAGCGGTCAAGATGAGGGGGGGCTCAACGAGCAGTACTTC. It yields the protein CASGQDEGGLNEQYF. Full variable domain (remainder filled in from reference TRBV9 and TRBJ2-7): DSGVTQTPKHLITATGQRVTLRCSPRSGDLSVYWYQQSLDQGLQFLIQYYNGEERAKGNILERFSAQQFPDLHSELNLSSLELGDSALYFCASGQDEGGLNEQYFGPGTRLTVT.

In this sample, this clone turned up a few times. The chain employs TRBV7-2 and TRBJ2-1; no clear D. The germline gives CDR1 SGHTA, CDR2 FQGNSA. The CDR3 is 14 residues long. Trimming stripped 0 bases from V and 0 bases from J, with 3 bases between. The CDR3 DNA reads TGTGCCAGCAGCTTAGCCAGCTCCTACAATGAGCAGTTCTTC. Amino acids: CASSLASSYNEQFF. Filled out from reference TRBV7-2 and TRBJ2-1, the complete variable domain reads GAGVSQSPSNKVTEKGKDVELRCDPISGHTALYWYRQSLGQGLEFLIYFQGNSAPDKSGLPSDRFSAERTGGSVSTLTIQRTQQEDSAVYLCASSLASSYNEQFFGPGTRLTVL.

Written as DNA, the CDR3 is TGTGCCAGCAGCCCCCCGGGAACTTTCTCTGGAAACACCATATATTTT. Translating gives CASSPPGTFSGNTIYF. This chain joins TRBV7-9 and TRBJ1-3, with D unclear. The germline gives CDR1 SEHNR, CDR2 FQNEAQ (reference sequence). The ends were cut back, 5 bases at V and 0 bases at J, with 14 bases in the middle. CDR3 length: 16 amino acids. Together with reference TRBV7-9 and TRBJ1-3, the CDR3 gives the full variable domain: DTGVSQNPRHKITKRGQNVTFRCDPISEHNRLYWYRQTLGQGPEFLTYFQNEAQLEKSRLLSDRFSAERPKGSFSTLEIQRTEQGDSAMYLCASSPPGTFSGNTIYFGEGSWLTVV.

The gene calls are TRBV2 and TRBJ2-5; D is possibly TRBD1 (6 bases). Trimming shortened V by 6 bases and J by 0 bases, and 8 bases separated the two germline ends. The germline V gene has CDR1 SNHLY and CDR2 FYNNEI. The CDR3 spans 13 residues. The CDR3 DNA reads TGTGCCAGCAGACAGGGTAACCAAGAGACCCAGTACTTC. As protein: CASRQGNQETQYF.